Shown below are 14 T cell receptor beta chains from a single sample sequenced in a study of blood T cells in healthy people across ages. Through a sample-barcoded 5' primer and a J-beta primer mix, a second PCR was run for roughly 7 to 11 cycles. TCRdb redid the calling of the 5' RACE reads with MiXCR, one entry per CDR3 protein. Of roughly 1,000,000 distinct CDR3 sequences listed, about 25% are singletons. The same specimen was also included in a second study, on T cells of mothers and their children.

Sequenced: blood. The receptors were gathered from a girl under 10 years old in good health.

This clonotype was counted a few times. The chain is built from TRBV19 and TRBJ1-4, with D possibly being TRBD1 (6 bases). The germline gives CDR1 LNHDA, CDR2 SQIVND (reference sequence). Trimming left V 10 bases short and J 8 bases short, with 20 bases between. The CDR3 length is 14 residues. The CDR3 reads CATTETGVMEKLFF. CDR3 sequence (DNA): TGTGCCACCACAGAGACAGGCGTAATGGAAAAACTGTTTTTT.

This clonotype was seen more than once but under ten times. V and J are TRBV7-9 and TRBJ1-4; D call uncertain. The germline V gene has CDR1 SEHNR and CDR2 FQNEAQ (reference sequence). V was trimmed by 4 bases and J by 5 bases, leaving 11 bases between them. CDR3 length: 14 amino acids. CDR3 nucleotides: TGTGCCAGCAGCTCGACGGAGTTAAATGAAAAACTGTTTTTT. Protein sequence: CASSSTELNEKLFF.

With regard to this clonotype: At one end the junction does not follow the germline gene, possibly because of a read error. This chain joins TRBV29-1 and TRBJ2-5; 8 nucleotides align to TRBD1. From germline, CDR1 is SQVTM and CDR2 ANQGSEA. CDR3 size: 12 residues. For the CDR3, the DNA is TGCAGCGTTGAAGATCAAGGACAGGGAGTGGACTTC. Protein sequence: CSVEDQGQGVDF.

The gene calls are TRBV6-2 or TRBV6-3 and TRBJ2-5, with 10 bases that match TRBD2. The J call may be in error: the DNA end matches TRBJ2-1 better. The CDR3 sequence is 15 residues long. CDR1 is MNHEY and CDR2 is SVGEGT in the germline V gene. The CDR3 nucleotides read TGTGCCAGCAGTTGGGCAGCGGGGGGGATGAATGAGCAGTTCTTC. Translating it yields CASSWAAGGMNEQFF.

This chain links TRBV12-5 with TRBJ1-1; D is possibly TRBD1 (5 bases). The CDR3 is 14 residues long. V lost 3 bases and J lost 0, with 8 bases in between. The germline V gene has CDR1 LGHNT and CDR2 FRNRAP. The CDR3 region has the DNA TGTGCTAGTGGTTTCGGGGGAATGAACACTGAAGCTTTCTTT. Protein product: CASGFGGMNTEAFF.

This clonotype was detected many times. V usage is TRBV27 and J usage is TRBJ2-1; D perhaps matches TRBD1 (5 bases). Germline CDR1 and CDR2: MNHEY and SMNVEV (reference sequence). This CDR3 region has 13 residues. V was pared by 2 bases and J by 6 bases, with 8 bases between. CDR3 residues: CASSLRGSNEQFF. CDR3 sequence (DNA): TGTGCCAGCAGTTTAAGGGGTAGCAATGAGCAGTTCTTC.

This clonotype was counted at least ten times. J is TRBJ2-5 and V is TRBV9; 7 bases are a match to TRBD2. Germline V gives CDR1 SGDLS, CDR2 YYNGEE. The length of the CDR3 is 14 residues. V was pared by 6 bases and J by 3 bases, with 8 bases of the junction left unmatched. This chain's CDR3 is CASTISGREETQYF. DNA for the CDR3: TGTGCCAGCACCATCTCGGGGAGGGAAGAGACCCAGTACTTC.

This clonotype was observed a handful of times. The chain carries TRBV7-8 and TRBJ1-4; D possibly corresponds to TRBD1 (5 bases). The CDR3 consists of 17 residues. Germline lookup yields CDR1 SGHVS and CDR2 FQNEAQ. The V and J ends lost 1 base and 5 bases respectively, with 17 bases between them. The CDR3 coding sequence is TGTGCCAGCAGCTTAGGGGACGGATGGACTCGGAATGAAAAACTGTTTTTT. This gives the protein CASSLGDGWTRNEKLFF.

This clonotype was detected only a few times. The chain links TRBV6-5 to TRBJ2-3, with 9 positions matching TRBD2. The CDR3 consists of 16 residues. V dropped 6 bases and J dropped 5; count of bases not matched to a gene: 12. Germline V gene sequence: CDR1 MNHEY, CDR2 SVGAGI. As DNA, the CDR3 is TGTGCCAGCAGCCCCATGGAGCGGGGGGTGGGAGATACGCAGTATTTT. Translation gives CASSPMERGVGDTQYF.

The rearrangement joins TRBV18 to TRBJ2-2, with a weak D call TRBD2 (5 bases). The length of the CDR3 is 13 residues. Trimming pared 1 base from V and 7 bases from J, leaving 7 bases between. Germline CDR1 is KGHSH and CDR2 is LQKENI. The CDR3 protein is CASSPRGIGELFF. In nucleotides, the CDR3 is TGTGCCAGCTCACCACGAGGGATCGGGGAGCTGTTTTTT.

The chain joins TRBV10-3 to TRBJ1-4; 7 bases fit TRBD1. The germline V gene encodes CDR1 ENHRY and CDR2 SYGVKD. The CDR3 extends over 16 amino acids. Germline trimming cut 0 bases from V and 3 bases from J; bases unmatched to any gene: 4. The CDR3 DNA reads TGTGCCATCAGTGAGTCGAAGGGGGCAGCTAATGAAAAACTGTTTTTT. This codes for CAISESKGAANEKLFF.

This clonotype was observed a few times. This chain uses TRBV29-1 with TRBJ2-1, with D perhaps assigned TRBD1 or TRBD2 (5 bases each). Germline assignment: CDR1 SQVTM and CDR2 ANQGSEA. V shed 4 bases and J shed 5 bases, with 15 bases lying between them. There are 14 residues in the CDR3. The chain's CDR3 is CSVALRGAHNEQFF. The CDR3 coding sequence is TGCAGCGTTGCCCTAAGGGGAGCCCACAATGAGCAGTTCTTC.

The CDR3 coding sequence is TGCAGTGCGACTTTCCGGGACAGCCAAGAAAAACTGTTTTTT. This translates into CSATFRDSQEKLFF. The gene calls are TRBV20-1 and TRBJ1-4; 7 bases are shared with TRBD1. The CDR3 runs 14 residues. V gave up 6 bases and J gave up 8 bases; unmatched junction bases: 12. CDR1 and CDR2 from the germline V gene are DFQATT and SNEGSKA (reference sequence).

The rearrangement links TRBV29-1 to TRBJ2-7, with 8 nucleotides matching TRBD1. This CDR3 contains 12 residues. Trimming at V came to 7 bases and at J to 5 bases, leaving 7 bases not matched to a gene. CDR1 is SQVTM, CDR2 ANQGSEA, per germline. CDR3 bases: TGCAGCGCAAGCCAGGGGGCCCACGAGCAGTACTTC. It codes for CSASQGAHEQYF.